A single sample gave rise to the 2 T cell receptor beta chains below, sequenced in a study of spatial heterogeneity in lung cancer. Time point given: sample taken at primary tumor resection. MiXCR, applied by TCRdb to the 5' RACE reads, yields one record per CDR3 protein. Counted here are roughly 2,500 distinct CDR3 sequences, over 12% occurring once; the ten biggest clones make up 20% to 25%. The sequences come from normal lung tissue next to the tumor, collected at surgery. Source of these receptors: a male donor with early-stage non-small cell lung cancer.

In this sample, this clonotype turned up a few times. This chain joins TRBV7-6 and TRBJ2-5; 12 positions agree with TRBD2. The junction had 8 bases not matched to a gene; V was cut back by 5 bases and J by 4 bases. CDR1 is SGHVS and CDR2 is FNYEAQ in the germline V gene. The CDR3 is 16 residues long. CDR3 in DNA: TGTGCCAGCAGCCCCAGACTAGCGGGAGACGGAGAGACCCAGTACTTC. This codes for CASSPRLAGDGETQYF.

This clonotype is classed as large (0.1 to 1%). The chain carries TRBV7-2 and TRBJ1-2, with TRBD1 as a possible D gene (6 bases). Germline lookup yields CDR1 SGHTA and CDR2 FQGNSA. This CDR3 comprises 18 residues. The V gene lost 0 bases and the J gene lost 5 bases, with 22 bases spanning the gap. The DNA of the CDR3 is TGTGCCAGCAGCTTAGCCATGGTTGGTCAGGGGTCCCGGTATGGCTACACCTTC. Translating it yields CASSLAMVGQGSRYGYTF.